A single sample gave rise to the 32 T cell receptor beta chains below, sequenced in a study of radiotherapy plus CTLA-4 blockade in lung cancer (dated by TCRdb to the late 2010s). Library method: the immunoSEQ multiplex PCR assay. As stored in TCRdb, this immuneACCESS dataset retains in-frame rearrangements with V and J assigned. A fraction of the clones does not appear; measured against another copy, unresolved V genes explain less than half of the discrepancy, and the remainder lacks a known reason. This sample holds tens of thousands of clones; about 87% were observed only once. The ten largest clones capture roughly 17% of the sample. Sequenced here: peripheral blood, sampled from a patient treated with radiotherapy plus ipilimumab. All receptors come from a human donor with non-small cell lung cancer that progressed on radiotherapy plus ipilimumab.

V usage is TRBV18 and J usage is TRBJ1-1; tentative D call: TRBD1 (5 bases). Per germline, CDR1 KGHSH and CDR2 LQKENI. V shed 3 bases and J shed 1 base, with 9 bases lying between them. There are 14 residues in the CDR3. CDR3 in amino acids: CASSPGTGNTEAFF. CDR3 in DNA: TGTGCCAGCTCACCTGGGACGGGGAACACTGAAGCTTTCTTT.

The J gene is TRBJ1-1, the V gene TRBV9; D is perhaps TRBD1 (5 bases). The germline V and J ends were trimmed by 9 bases and 6 bases, with 24 bases remaining between them. Germline V gives CDR1 SGDLS, CDR2 YYNGEE. This CDR3 contains 15 residues. The CDR3 here is CAIPPGTLGFAEAFF. The CDR3 DNA reads as TGTGCCATTCCCCCGGGGACGTTAGGATTCGCTGAAGCTTTCTTT. Looking up the rest from reference TRBV9 and TRBJ1-1 gives the full variable domain: DSGVTQTPKHLITATGQRVTLRCSPRSGDLSVYWYQQSLDQGLQFLIQYYNGEERAKGNILERFSAQQFPDLHSELNLSSLELGDSALYFCAIPPGTLGFAEAFFGQGTRLTVV.

The J gene is TRBJ2-7, the V gene TRBV23-1; D is undetermined. TRBV23-1 is designated an ORF whose function remains uncertain. The CDR3 loop spans 14 amino acids. Deletions cut 8 bases from V and 6 bases from J, with 20 bases between. In nucleotides, the CDR3 is TGCGCCAGCTCGCTCCGGGCCGAGAGGTGCGAGCAGTACTTC. Protein product: CASSLRAERCEQYF.

The chain's CDR3 is CASSFTGGNGYTF. DNA for the CDR3: TGTGCCAGCAGTTTTACAGGGGGTAATGGCTACACCTTC. J is TRBJ1-2 and V is TRBV28; TRBD1 aligns across 8 bases. CDR1 is MDHEN, CDR2 SYDVKM, per germline. J lost 6 bases, V lost 3 bases, and 3 bases had no gene match. The CDR3 consists of 13 residues.

The CDR3 DNA reads TGTGCCAGCTCACCACAGGGAGGGGGCACTGAAGCTTTCTTT. As protein: CASSPQGGGTEAFF. This chain links TRBV18 with TRBJ1-1, with D possibly TRBD1 on 6 matching bases. The V end was cut by 1 base, the J end by 4 bases, with 10 bases between. CDR3 length equals 14 residues. The germline V gene has CDR1 KGHSH and CDR2 LQKENI.

The V and J genes are TRBV18 and TRBJ2-7; possibly TRBD1 for D (5 bases). This CDR3 spans 13 amino acids. Germline V gives CDR1 KGHSH, CDR2 LQKENI. The V end was cut by 2 bases, the J end by 5 bases, with 10 bases between. The DNA for the CDR3 is TGTGCCAGCTCACCAGCAGGGAAAAACGAGCAGTACTTC. Translating it yields CASSPAGKNEQYF.

The gene calls are TRBV6-5 and TRBJ2-7; 9 bases agree with TRBD1. Germline CDR1 reads MNHEY; CDR2 reads SVGAGI. With 8 bases clipped from V and 1 base from J, the junction kept 9 bases outside the gene matches. The CDR3 extends over 15 amino acids. The chain's CDR3 is CASGGTGLGSYEQYF. CDR3 nucleotides: TGTGCCAGCGGGGGGACAGGGCTGGGTTCCTACGAGCAGTACTTC.

V is TRBV27 and J is TRBJ2-5, with D perhaps matching TRBD1 (5 bases). The J call may be incorrect, as the DNA end agrees better with TRBJ2-7. Germline CDR1 reads MNHEY; CDR2 reads SMNVEV (reference sequence). The CDR3 extends over 16 amino acids. This CDR3 reads CASSLPPTGPVYEQYF. The CDR3 DNA sequence: TGTGCCAGCAGTTTGCCCCCTACAGGCCCAGTCTACGAGCAGTACTTC.

The chain combines TRBV5-6 with TRBJ2-7; 8 bases are shared with TRBD2. The CDR3 runs to 18 residues. CDR1 is SGHDT and CDR2 is YYEEEE in the germline V gene. V was clipped by 2 bases and J by 7 bases; unmatched bases: 20. CDR3 nucleotides: TGTGCCAGCAGCTTTCACTTATCTCACGCGGGAGGTACGCAAGAGCAGTACTTC. Its translation is CASSFHLSHAGGTQEQYF. Variable domain in full (rest from reference TRBV5-6 and TRBJ2-7): DAGVTQSPTHLIKTRGQQVTLRCSPKSGHDTVSWYQQALGQGPQFIFQYYEEEERQRGNFPDRFSGHQFPNYSSELNVNALLLGDSALYLCASSFHLSHAGGTQEQYFGPGTRLTVT.

The V call is TRBV7-9, the J call TRBJ1-2, with TRBD1 matching over 8 bases. The germline V gene has CDR1 SEHNR and CDR2 FQNEAQ (reference sequence). V lost 5 bases and J lost 1; bases outside the gene matches: 0. The CDR3 runs 13 residues. CDR3 sequence reads: CASSGQGNYGYTF. The DNA of the CDR3 is TGTGCCAGCAGCGGACAGGGTAACTATGGCTACACCTTC.

The CDR3 sequence: CASSFGTGGNSPLHF. CDR3 bases: TGTGCCAGCAGCTTTGGGACAGGGGGTAATTCACCCCTCCACTTT. This rearrangement joins TRBV7-8 to TRBJ1-6; 11 bases are shared with TRBD1. V shed 3 bases and J 6 bases; nucleotides not matched to a gene: 1. CDR1 and CDR2 (germline): SGHVS, FQNEAQ. This CDR3 is 15 amino acids long.

This chain links TRBV6-1 with TRBJ1-6, with D perhaps matching TRBD1 (6 bases). The CDR3 has 15 residues. The V end was cut by 7 bases, the J end by 0 bases, with 10 bases between. Germline CDR1 and CDR2: MNHNS and SASEGT. Here the CDR3 reads CASTPGDSYNSPLHF. DNA of the CDR3: TGTGCCAGCACGCCAGGGGACTCCTATAATTCACCCCTCCACTTT.

V is TRBV9 and J is TRBJ2-7; maybe TRBD1 (6 bases). The germline V and J ends were trimmed by 1 base and 0 bases, with 11 bases remaining between them. Germline values: CDR1 SGDLS, CDR2 YYNGEE. This CDR3 comprises 15 residues. In nucleotides, the CDR3 is TGTGCCAGCAGCGTACGGGCGGACAGCTCCTACGAGCAGTACTTC. This translates into CASSVRADSSYEQYF. The full variable domain, in which reference TRBV9 and TRBJ2-7 provide the parts outside the CDR3, is DSGVTQTPKHLITATGQRVTLRCSPRSGDLSVYWYQQSLDQGLQFLIQYYNGEERAKGNILERFSAQQFPDLHSELNLSSLELGDSALYFCASSVRADSSYEQYFGPGTRLTVT.

The gene calls are TRBV2 and TRBJ2-3; the D gene is possibly TRBD1 (5 bases). The CDR3 is made up of 14 amino acids. V lost 7 bases and J lost 1, with 12 bases in between. CDR1 SNHLY and CDR2 FYNNEI come from the germline V gene. The CDR3 protein is CASKSIGGTDTQYF. The DNA of the CDR3 is TGTGCCAGCAAAAGTATAGGGGGCACAGATACGCAGTATTTT.

The V gene is TRBV28, the J gene TRBJ1-2, with unresolved D. Germline V gives CDR1 MDHEN, CDR2 SYDVKM. Trimming shortened V by 4 bases and J by 10 bases, and 7 bases separated the two germline ends. The CDR3 covers 10 residues. The CDR3 nucleotides read TGTGCCAGCAGTTCGACGGTCTACACCTTC. Encoded protein: CASSSTVYTF.

This chain connects TRBV28 to TRBJ1-4; 7 nucleotides align to TRBD1. CDR3 length: 15 amino acids. The V and J ends lost 4 bases and 7 bases, in that order; junction bases with no gene match: 9. In germline, CDR1 is MDHEN, CDR2 SYDVKM. CDR3 nucleotide sequence: TGTGCCAGCAGTTCCCAAGCAGGGGGGGTTGAAAAACTGTTTTTT. This encodes CASSSQAGGVEKLFF.

The rearrangement joins TRBV28 to TRBJ1-3; D is unclear. Germline lookup yields CDR1 MDHEN and CDR2 SYDVKM. Trimming left V 4 bases short and J 6 bases short, with 19 bases between. The CDR3 runs to 16 residues. CDR3 nucleotides: TGTGCCAGCAGTTCCCTTTCCTCCACTCTGACAAACACCATATATTTT. Translated, it gives CASSSLSSTLTNTIYF.

V gene TRBV7-2 combines with J gene TRBJ2-5, with D unclear. Trimming shortened V by 3 bases and J by 0 bases, and 8 bases separated the two germline ends. The CDR3 covers 14 residues. Germline V gene sequence: CDR1 SGHTA, CDR2 FQGNSA. The CDR3 loop reads CASSFGPNQETQYF. The CDR3 region has the DNA TGTGCCAGCAGCTTTGGACCTAACCAAGAGACCCAGTACTTC.

The genes are TRBV5-4 and TRBJ1-6; a possible D gene is TRBD1 (6 bases). The CDR3 length is 16 residues. Per germline, CDR1 SGHNT and CDR2 YYREEE (reference sequence). The germline V and J ends were trimmed by 0 bases and 10 bases, with 17 bases remaining between them. CDR3 DNA: TGTGCCAGCAGCTTGGATGGCCAGGGGAGAGTCTCACCCCTCCACTTT. This encodes CASSLDGQGRVSPLHF.

The chain has TRBV4-1 and TRBJ1-5; D is uncertain. V gave up 4 bases and J gave up 1 base, with 11 bases separating them. The germline V gene has CDR1 MGHRA and CDR2 YSYEKL. The CDR3 extends over 15 amino acids. This CDR3 reads CASSPWGESNQPQHF. For the CDR3, the DNA is TGCGCCAGCAGCCCTTGGGGAGAAAGCAATCAGCCCCAGCATTTT.

The V gene is TRBV5-1, the J gene TRBJ2-7, with TRBD1 matching 10 bases. V trimming: 4 bases; J trimming: 4 bases; junction bases outside the gene matches: 5. Germline V lookup: CDR1 SGHRS, CDR2 YFSETQ. The CDR3 is 14 residues long. Written as DNA, the CDR3 is TGCGCCAGCAGCCCGGGACAGGGGAGATACGAGCAGTACTTC. It translates to CASSPGQGRYEQYF. Combining the CDR3 with reference TRBV5-1 and TRBJ2-7 gives the whole variable domain KAGVTQTPRYLIKTRGQQVTLSCSPISGHRSVSWYQQTPGQGLQFLFEYFSETQRNKGNFPGRFSGRQFSNSRSEMNVSTLELGDSALYLCASSPGQGRYEQYFGPGTRLTVT.

J is TRBJ1-1 and V is TRBV5-1; D call uncertain. The germline V gene encodes CDR1 SGHRS and CDR2 YFSETQ. V was trimmed by 4 bases and J by 0 bases, leaving 10 bases between them. This CDR3 has 14 residues. The CDR3 region has the DNA TGCGCCAGCAGCCCCGCCCTCGTGAACACTGAAGCTTTCTTT. This gives the protein CASSPALVNTEAFF.

The CDR3 DNA sequence: TGTGCCAGTTTAGATAACGCCCGGGGGTTCAATCAGCCCCAGCATTTT. Residues: CASLDNARGFNQPQHF. J is TRBJ1-5 and V is TRBV19; D is possibly TRBD1 (5 bases). Germline V gene lookup returns CDR1 LNHDA and CDR2 SQIVND (reference sequence). The CDR3 has 16 residues. The ends were cut back, 8 bases at V and 3 bases at J, with 20 bases in the middle.

This chain uses TRBV9 with TRBJ2-2, with D tentatively TRBD2 (6 bases). The CDR3 length is 14 residues. V lost 2 bases, J lost 1 base, and 6 bases lay in between. Germline loops: CDR1 SGDLS, CDR2 YYNGEE. CDR3 nucleotides: TGTGCCAGCAGCGTTAGCGGGAACACCGGGGAGCTGTTTTTT. This sequence encodes CASSVSGNTGELFF.

This clone was counted only a few times. The CDR3: CASSLAGVEQFF. The CDR3, as DNA: TGTGCCAGCAGCTTAGCCGGGGTGGAGCAGTTCTTC. V usage is TRBV7-2 and J usage is TRBJ2-1; TRBD2 is a possible D gene (5 bases). The CDR3 totals 12 residues. V was pared by 0 bases and J by 10 bases, with 7 bases between. In germline, CDR1 is SGHTA, CDR2 FQGNSA.

A few counts support this clone. The V and J genes are TRBV18 and TRBJ2-7, with 8 bases that match TRBD2. With 0 bases clipped from V and 5 bases from J, the junction kept 9 bases outside the gene matches. Germline CDR1 KGHSH, CDR2 LQKENI. The CDR3 has 16 amino acids. In DNA, the CDR3 is TGTGCCAGCTCACCACCGACGAGCGGGAGCCTCCACGAGCAGTACTTC. Protein: CASSPPTSGSLHEQYF.

The chain links TRBV14 to TRBJ2-3; a possible D gene is TRBD2 (5 bases). The germline V gene encodes CDR1 SGHDN and CDR2 FVKESK. Deletions cut 1 base from V and 1 base from J, with 12 bases between. The CDR3 has 16 amino acids. The CDR3 protein is CASSQVSAVRTDTQYF. In nucleotides, the CDR3 is TGTGCCAGCAGCCAAGTATCAGCGGTACGCACAGATACGCAGTATTTT.

The V gene is TRBV19, the J gene TRBJ1-3, with 8 bases identical to TRBD1. Trimming took 5 bases from V and 4 from J; bases not matched to a gene: 4. From germline, CDR1 is LNHDA and CDR2 SQIVND (reference sequence). This CDR3 contains 14 residues. Here the CDR3 DNA reads TGTGCCAGTAGTCAGGGGGCGTCAGGAAACACCATATATTTT. This translates into CASSQGASGNTIYF.

The J gene is TRBJ2-7, the V gene TRBV30, with 7 positions matching TRBD2. V lost 5 bases and J lost 0; bases outside the gene matches: 7. The germline gives CDR1 GTSNPN, CDR2 SVGIG (reference sequence). The CDR3 is 14 amino acids. CDR3 region: CAWLGGYPSYEQYF. The CDR3 DNA reads TGTGCCTGGCTCGGGGGGTACCCCTCCTACGAGCAGTACTTC.

The chain recombines TRBV9 with TRBJ1-6, with D perhaps matching TRBD1 (6 bases). The CDR3 consists of 16 residues. The V gene lost 1 base and the J gene lost 5 bases, with 13 bases spanning the gap. Germline V gives CDR1 SGDLS, CDR2 YYNGEE. CDR3 DNA: TGTGCCAGCAGCGTAAGTGGACAGATTAATAATTCACCCCTCCACTTT. This gives the protein CASSVSGQINNSPLHF.

The chain uses TRBV4-3 and TRBJ2-2, with D maybe TRBD2 (6 bases). Germline CDR1 is LGHNA and CDR2 is YSLEER. The CDR3 is 19 residues long. The germline V and J ends were trimmed by 1 base and 6 bases, with 24 bases remaining between them. The CDR3 spells CASSQAPGGVSSPPGELFF. In nucleotides, the CDR3 is TGCGCCAGCAGCCAAGCGCCTGGCGGGGTCTCCTCACCCCCCGGGGAGCTGTTTTTT.

The chain has TRBV6-1 and TRBJ1-6; 7 bases are a match to TRBD1. Germline V gene lookup returns CDR1 MNHNS and CDR2 SASEGT. The CDR3 runs to 18 residues. J gave up 0 bases and V 4 bases, and 9 bases lay outside the gene matches. The CDR3: CASSGGQLQSSYNSPLHF. The CDR3, as DNA: TGTGCCAGCAGTGGGGGACAGCTGCAAAGCTCCTATAATTCACCCCTCCACTTT.